Presented here are 12 T cell receptor beta chains from one specimen sequenced in a study of cytomegalovirus exposure and HLA in healthy donors. The PCR was carried out with 60 Vbeta primers and 13 Jbeta primers. The method was immunoSEQ multiplex PCR; TCRdb's version includes in-frame clones alone and lacks a portion of them. Here the sample spans some 120,000 clones, roughly 80% being singletons. The specimen was PBMCs. Receptor source: a middle-aged woman in good health and CMV-seronegative.

The chain couples TRBV7-2 to TRBJ1-2; TRBD1 might be the D (6 bases). The V gene lost 4 bases and the J gene lost 1 base, with 10 bases spanning the gap. The germline CDR1 and CDR2 sequences are SGHTA and FQGNSA. CDR3 size: 14 residues. CDR3: CASSSRTVNYGYTF. Here the CDR3 DNA reads TGTGCCAGCAGCTCCCGGACAGTTAACTATGGCTACACCTTC.

This chain joins TRBV28 and TRBJ1-1, with 9 bases fitting TRBD1. CDR1 and CDR2 from the germline V gene are MDHEN and SYDVKM. This CDR3 is 14 amino acids long. Unmatched junction bases numbered 7, after V lost 6 bases and J lost 5 bases. The CDR3, as DNA: TGTGCCAGCAGACCCACAGGGGGCAGAACTGAAGCTTTCTTT. It codes for CASRPTGGRTEAFF.

The genes are TRBV6-5 and TRBJ2-1, with a tentative D call TRBD2 (5 bases). Germline CDR1 MNHEY, CDR2 SVGAGI. Trimming took 2 bases from V and 9 from J, leaving 11 bases between them. This CDR3 contains 13 residues. The CDR3, as DNA: TGTGCCAGCAGTTACCCAAGAGGAGGTGAGCAGTTCTTC. Its translation is CASSYPRGGEQFF.

V is TRBV7-2 and J is TRBJ2-2; D not resolved. This CDR3 contains 14 residues. Trimming shortened V by 1 base and J by 7 bases, and 10 bases separated the two germline ends. CDR1 and CDR2 from the germline V gene are SGHTA and FQGNSA. This chain's CDR3 is CASSLVNGGGELFF. CDR3 DNA sequence: TGTGCCAGCAGCTTAGTAAATGGCGGCGGGGAGCTGTTTTTT.

The chain uses TRBV2 and TRBJ2-7; 10 nucleotides align to TRBD1. The CDR3 sequence is 13 residues long. V shed 7 bases and J 6 bases; nucleotides not matched to a gene: 6. The germline CDR1 and CDR2 sequences are SNHLY and FYNNEI. The CDR3 loop is CASTRDRGPEQYF. The CDR3 DNA reads as TGTGCCAGCACCCGGGACAGGGGTCCCGAGCAGTACTTC.

The V gene is TRBV28, the J gene TRBJ1-1; a weak D match, TRBD1 (5 bases). This CDR3 is built from 16 residues. Germline V CDR1 and CDR2: MDHEN, SYDVKM. V lost 6 bases to trimming and J lost 1 base, with 18 bases between them. The CDR3 loop is CASRSDGDRQNTEAFF. The DNA for the CDR3 is TGTGCCAGCAGATCCGATGGAGACAGACAGAACACTGAAGCTTTCTTT.

V and J are TRBV9 and TRBJ1-4; TRBD1 matches 7 bases. The CDR3 extends over 18 amino acids. The J segment lost 0 bases and the V segment lost 3 bases, leaving 11 bases of the junction unmatched. Per the germline V gene, CDR1 is SGDLS and CDR2 is YYNGEE. The CDR3 protein is CASSDSGTAFATNEKLFF. The CDR3 DNA is TGTGCCAGCAGCGATTCCGGGACAGCCTTTGCAACTAATGAAAAACTGTTTTTT.

J is TRBJ2-7 and V is TRBV27, with TRBD1 identical over 11 bases. This CDR3 region has 17 residues. With 5 bases clipped from V and 4 bases from J, the junction kept 13 bases outside the gene matches. Germline lookup yields CDR1 MNHEY and CDR2 SMNVEV (reference sequence). The CDR3: CASSKAPVGTGGYEQYF. As DNA, the CDR3 is TGTGCCAGCAGTAAAGCTCCGGTTGGGACAGGGGGGTACGAGCAGTACTTC.

V is TRBV4-2 and J is TRBJ1-2, with D possibly TRBD1 on 6 matching bases. In germline, CDR1 is LGHNA, CDR2 YNFKEQ. This CDR3 contains 15 residues. With 0 bases removed from V and 5 bases from J, the gap between germline ends came to 13 bases. CDR3 coding DNA: TGTGCCAGCAGCCAAGAACAGGGAGTGGGTTATGGCTACACCTTC. It encodes CASSQEQGVGYGYTF.

This clone has more than one count but fewer than ten. This chain connects TRBV7-2 to TRBJ2-5; D might be TRBD2 (6 bases). CDR3 length: 14 residues. Germline V gene data show CDR1 as SGHTA and CDR2 as FQGNSA. The germline V and J ends were trimmed by 5 bases and 3 bases, with 13 bases remaining between them. For the CDR3, the DNA is TGTGCCAGCAGCCCCGGGACTTATGAAGAGACCCAGTACTTC. It translates to CASSPGTYEETQYF.

The genes are TRBV7-6 and TRBJ1-3; possible D gene TRBD1, 6 bases. The CDR3 runs 17 residues. Germline CDR1 SGHVS, CDR2 FNYEAQ. The V end was cut by 3 bases, the J end by 4 bases, with 19 bases between. CDR3 sequence: CASSLSRGAGQGNTIYF. The CDR3, as DNA: TGTGCCAGCAGCTTGAGTCGGGGGGCAGGGCAAGGAAACACCATATATTTT.

The rearrangement joins TRBV5-1 to TRBJ2-7, with D perhaps TRBD2 (5 bases). V was cut by 4 bases and J by 3 bases, with 20 bases left in between. CDR3 size: 16 residues. Germline assignment: CDR1 SGHRS and CDR2 YFSETQ. The CDR3 DNA reads as TGCGCCAGCAGCCCCGGGATAGCAGTATCCAGCTACGAGCAGTACTTC. Protein: CASSPGIAVSSYEQYF.